A single sample is the source of the 21 T cell receptor beta chains below, sequenced in a study of cytomegalovirus exposure and HLA in healthy donors. With 60 Vbeta and 13 Jbeta primers, the PCR was carried out. Using immunoSEQ multiplex PCR, the repertoire was profiled, and TCRdb retains in-frame clones only, with some absent. The profile shows 140,000 to 150,000 clones, 68% of them singletons. Sequenced sample: PBMCs. These receptors were obtained from a man between 60 and 70 years old in good health and CMV-seronegative.

The gene calls are TRBV28 and TRBJ2-3, with 9 nucleotides matching TRBD1. The CDR3 spans 14 residues. Germline V gene data show CDR1 as MDHEN and CDR2 as SYDVKM. The V and J ends lost 5 bases and 7 bases, in that order; junction bases with no gene match: 7. CDR3 residues: CASSITGGKNTQYF. Written as DNA, the CDR3 is TGTGCCAGCAGTATTACAGGGGGCAAGAATACGCAGTATTTT.

This clone was seen a few times. The CDR3 DNA sequence: TGTGCCAGCAGCTTAGACGGTCTTACGCAGTATTTT. This codes for CASSLDGLTQYF. V gene TRBV7-2 combines with J gene TRBJ2-3; D call uncertain. Germline CDR1 is SGHTA and CDR2 is FQGNSA. The CDR3 loop spans 12 amino acids. The germline V and J ends were trimmed by 1 base and 8 bases, with 7 bases remaining between them. The complete variable domain, with remaining parts taken from reference TRBV7-2 and TRBJ2-3, reads GAGVSQSPSNKVTEKGKDVELRCDPISGHTALYWYRQSLGQGLEFLIYFQGNSAPDKSGLPSDRFSAERTGGSVSTLTIQRTQQEDSAVYLCASSLDGLTQYFGPGTRLTVL.

This sequence joins TRBV7-8 and TRBJ2-1; TRBD2 matches at 8 bases. The CDR3 sequence is 15 residues long. Germline V gene lookup returns CDR1 SGHVS and CDR2 FQNEAQ. V lost 8 bases to trimming and J lost 7 bases; unmatched junction nucleotides: 13. The CDR3 DNA follows: TGTGCCAGCGGCGAGCGGGAGATGGATACGAATGAGCAGTTCTTC. This gives the protein CASGEREMDTNEQFF.

V usage is TRBV9 and J usage is TRBJ1-1; D is undetermined. The germline V gene has CDR1 SGDLS and CDR2 YYNGEE. The CDR3 is 14 amino acids. V lost 0 bases and J 6 bases, leaving 12 bases between the germline ends. The CDR3 region is CASSVAGEAAEAFF. In DNA form, the CDR3 reads TGTGCCAGCAGCGTAGCCGGTGAAGCCGCTGAAGCTTTCTTT.

CDR3 sequence reads: CASSINQGANEQFF. DNA for the CDR3: TGTGCCAGCAGCATTAACCAGGGGGCTAATGAGCAGTTCTTC. V and J are TRBV11-3 and TRBJ2-1, with 8 bases identical to TRBD1. The CDR3 has 14 residues. The V gene's germline CDR1 is SGHNT and CDR2 YENEEA. Trimming removed 5 bases from V and 7 bases from J; junction bases left unmatched: 7.

The chain carries TRBV5-1 and TRBJ1-1; TRBD1 is a possible D gene (6 bases). The CDR3 sequence is 14 residues long. V dropped 2 bases and J dropped 1 base, with 9 bases sitting between them. From germline, CDR1 is SGHRS and CDR2 YFSETQ. This chain's CDR3 is CASSLPDRNTEAFF. CDR3 nucleotides: TGCGCCAGCAGCTTACCGGACAGGAACACTGAAGCTTTCTTT.

V gene TRBV7-9 combines with J gene TRBJ1-1, with TRBD1 as a possible D gene (6 bases). Looked up from germline, CDR1 is SEHNR and CDR2 is FQNEAQ (reference sequence). The germline V and J ends were trimmed by 5 bases and 4 bases, with 20 bases remaining between them. The CDR3 contains 16 residues. The CDR3 nucleotides read TGTGCCAGCAGCCAACCTCCGGGACAAACTTCCACTGAAGCTTTCTTT. This gives the protein CASSQPPGQTSTEAFF.

The rearrangement uses TRBV25-1 and TRBJ1-4; no reliable D call. Trimming stripped 5 bases from V and 5 bases from J, with 9 bases between. The germline gives CDR1 MGHDK, CDR2 SYGVNS. The CDR3 totals 13 residues. The CDR3, as DNA: TGTGCCAGCAGTCCCAGGATAAATGAAAAACTGTTTTTT. Translated: CASSPRINEKLFF.

V gene TRBV28 combines with J gene TRBJ1-2; tentatively, D is TRBD1 (5 bases). V was clipped by 6 bases and J by 2 bases, with 7 bases between them. Germline CDR1 is MDHEN and CDR2 is SYDVKM. CDR3 size: 12 residues. CDR3 loop: CASRRQNYGYTF. The CDR3 DNA reads as TGTGCCAGCAGGCGACAGAACTATGGCTACACCTTC.

The V call is TRBV7-9, the J call TRBJ2-6; D gene ambiguous. V was trimmed by 5 bases and J by 2 bases, leaving 7 bases between them. The CDR3 has 14 residues. Germline V CDR1 and CDR2: SEHNR, FQNEAQ (reference sequence). In DNA, the CDR3 is TGTGCCAGCAGCCAGCAGGCTGGGGCCAACGTCCTGACTTTC. Its protein product is CASSQQAGANVLTF.

The rearrangement uses TRBV5-1 and TRBJ2-7; D ambiguous. Trimming took 4 bases from V and 0 from J, leaving 11 bases between them. CDR1 SGHRS and CDR2 YFSETQ come from the germline V gene. The CDR3 sequence is 14 residues long. CDR3 loop: CASSLRLGSYEQYF. In DNA form, the CDR3 reads TGCGCCAGCAGCCTCAGACTGGGCTCCTACGAGCAGTACTTC.

The chain combines TRBV10-3 with TRBJ2-7; maybe TRBD2 (5 bases). V dropped 3 bases and J dropped 2 bases, with 14 bases sitting between them. The CDR3 runs 15 residues. Germline CDR1 ENHRY, CDR2 SYGVKD. The DNA of the CDR3 is TGTGCCATCAGTGATATCGGAGGACGCGCCTACGAGCAGTACTTC. Encoded protein: CAISDIGGRAYEQYF.

V gene TRBV2 combines with J gene TRBJ2-5, with TRBD1 matching 8 bases. CDR3 length: 14 amino acids. The germline V gene encodes CDR1 SNHLY and CDR2 FYNNEI. V lost 4 bases, J lost 4 bases, and 5 bases stayed unmatched. The CDR3 DNA reads TGTGCCAGCAGTGGCCGCAGGGGGCGAGAGACCCAGTACTTC. The encoded protein is CASSGRRGRETQYF.

V usage is TRBV6-4 and J usage is TRBJ2-3, with 10 bases aligning to TRBD2. The CDR3 runs 17 residues. CDR1 MRHNA and CDR2 SNTAGT come from the germline V gene. The V segment lost 2 bases and the J segment 7 bases; nucleotides outside the gene matches: 12. The CDR3 spells CASSDPLAGRGGNTQYF. The DNA for the CDR3 is TGTGCCAGCAGTGACCCACTAGCGGGACGGGGTGGGAATACGCAGTATTTT.

This chain connects TRBV5-4 to TRBJ2-1; 7 nucleotides line up with TRBD1. The V segment lost 0 bases and the J segment 0 bases; nucleotides outside the gene matches: 9. Per the germline V gene, CDR1 is SGHNT and CDR2 is YYREEE (reference sequence). The CDR3 runs to 18 residues. The CDR3 reads CASSLGGTEIGSYNEQFF. In DNA, the CDR3 is TGTGCCAGCAGCTTGGGTGGGACAGAGATCGGCTCCTACAATGAGCAGTTCTTC. Full variable domain (remainder filled in from reference TRBV5-4 and TRBJ2-1): ETGVTQSPTHLIKTRGQQVTLRCSSQSGHNTVSWYQQALGQGPQFIFQYYREEENGRGNFPPRFSGLQFPNYSSELNVNALELDDSALYLCASSLGGTEIGSYNEQFFGPGTRLTVL.

The J gene is TRBJ1-3, the V gene TRBV30; D is perhaps TRBD1 (6 bases). CDR1 and CDR2 from the germline V gene are GTSNPN and SVGIG (reference sequence). The CDR3 sequence is 16 residues long. Trimming pared 1 base from V and 4 bases from J, leaving 17 bases between. CDR3 coding DNA: TGTGCCTGGAGTGCGGGGGGCAGGATGCGAGGAAACACCATATATTTT. Translation gives CAWSAGGRMRGNTIYF.

The chain carries TRBV2 and TRBJ1-1; TRBD1 agrees at 7 bases. This CDR3 has 17 residues. Germline trimming cut 5 bases from V and 0 bases from J; bases unmatched to any gene: 12. CDR1 is SNHLY, CDR2 FYNNEI, per germline. The CDR3 spells CASSLHSGTALNTEAFF. DNA for the CDR3: TGTGCCAGCAGTCTCCACTCCGGGACAGCCCTGAACACTGAAGCTTTCTTT. Full variable domain (outside the CDR3, taken from reference TRBV2 and TRBJ1-1): EPEVTQTPSHQVTQMGQEVILRCVPISNHLYFYWYRQILGQKVEFLVSFYNNEISEKSEIFDDQFSVERPDGSNFTLKIRSTKLEDSAMYFCASSLHSGTALNTEAFFGQGTRLTVV.

The chain uses TRBV5-1 and TRBJ1-4; 12 bases match TRBD1. The CDR3 has 17 residues. The V gene end was trimmed by 4 bases and the J gene end by 3 bases; junction bases not matched to a gene: 7. CDR1 and CDR2 (germline): SGHRS, YFSETQ. This CDR3 reads CASSLSRDRGPNEKLFF. The CDR3 DNA reads as TGCGCCAGCAGCCTGTCCCGGGACAGGGGGCCTAATGAAAAACTGTTTTTT.

The chain links TRBV29-1 to TRBJ1-5; the match to TRBD1 covers 9 bases. V lost 7 bases to trimming and J lost 1 base; unmatched junction nucleotides: 2. In germline, CDR1 is SQVTM, CDR2 ANQGSEA. The CDR3 loop spans 13 amino acids. The CDR3 region is CSATGGSNQPQHF. The CDR3 DNA reads as TGCAGCGCTACAGGGGGCAGCAATCAGCCCCAGCATTTT.

The chain uses TRBV18 and TRBJ1-2; TRBD1 matches at 7 bases. The CDR3 sequence is 15 residues long. V lost 3 bases, J lost 3 bases, and 7 bases stayed unmatched. Germline V CDR1 and CDR2: KGHSH, LQKENI. The CDR3 nucleotides are TGTGCCAGCTCACCGCTAAACAGGGGTGACTATGGCTACACCTTC. Protein: CASSPLNRGDYGYTF.

The chain recombines TRBV5-1 with TRBJ1-3, with 9 positions matching TRBD1. Germline V gives CDR1 SGHRS, CDR2 YFSETQ. Germline trimming cut 4 bases from V and 3 bases from J; bases unmatched to any gene: 5. CDR3 length: 15 amino acids. CDR3 bases: TGCGCCAGCAGCGGAACAGGGGGCGATGGAAACACCATATATTTT. It specifies CASSGTGGDGNTIYF.